This T cell receptor beta chain came from a study of blood T cell repertoires in COVID-19. Background on the study: The United States, Italy and Spain provided the acute and convalescent COVID-19 samples. Sample material is recorded as cDNA or gDNA derived from T cells, B-cell-depleted T cells, or PBMCs.

Per the original methods: Using reference gene primer amplification, nucleated cell counts were estimated. The table came from immunoSEQ multiplex PCR; TCRdb's copy has only in-frame clones and leaves some out. From that table come the V and J calls and clone size; the DNA was used to work out D and trimming. The data contain some 50,000 clones, more than 60% of them seen just once; the ten biggest clones take up roughly 5.3%. The sequencing sample was made of peripheral blood. This sequence originates from a human donor in a cohort sampled during active COVID-19.

CDR3 in DNA: TGTGCCAGCAGTTACCCCGAGGCAGCGAACACTGAAGCTTTCTTT. Its translation: CASSYPEAANTEAFF. J is TRBJ1-1 and V is TRBV6-6, with no clear D. The germline V gene has CDR1 MNHNY and CDR2 SVGAGI (reference sequence). V was cut by 2 bases and J by 1 base, with 11 bases left in between. The CDR3 runs 15 residues.